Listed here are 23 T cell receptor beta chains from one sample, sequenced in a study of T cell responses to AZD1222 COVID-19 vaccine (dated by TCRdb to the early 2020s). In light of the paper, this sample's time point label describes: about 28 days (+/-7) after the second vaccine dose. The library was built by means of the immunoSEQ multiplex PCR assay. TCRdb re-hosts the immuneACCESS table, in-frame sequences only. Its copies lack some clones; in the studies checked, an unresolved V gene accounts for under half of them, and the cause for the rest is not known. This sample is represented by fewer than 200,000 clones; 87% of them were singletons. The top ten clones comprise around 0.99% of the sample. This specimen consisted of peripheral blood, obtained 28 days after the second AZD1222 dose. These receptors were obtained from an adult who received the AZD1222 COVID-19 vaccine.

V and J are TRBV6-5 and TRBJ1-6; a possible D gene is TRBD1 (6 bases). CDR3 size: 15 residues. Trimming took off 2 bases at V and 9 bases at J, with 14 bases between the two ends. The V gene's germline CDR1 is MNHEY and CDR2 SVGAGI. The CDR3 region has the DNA TGTGCCAGCAGTTACGAGCAGGGGACCGGTTCACCCCTCCACTTT. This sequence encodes CASSYEQGTGSPLHF.

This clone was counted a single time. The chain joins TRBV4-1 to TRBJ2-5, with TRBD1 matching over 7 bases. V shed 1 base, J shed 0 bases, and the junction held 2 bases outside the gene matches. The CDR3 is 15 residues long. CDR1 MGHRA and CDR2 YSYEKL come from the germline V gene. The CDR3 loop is CASSQGDRDQETQYF. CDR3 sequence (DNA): TGCGCCAGCAGCCAAGGCGACAGGGACCAAGAGACCCAGTACTTC.

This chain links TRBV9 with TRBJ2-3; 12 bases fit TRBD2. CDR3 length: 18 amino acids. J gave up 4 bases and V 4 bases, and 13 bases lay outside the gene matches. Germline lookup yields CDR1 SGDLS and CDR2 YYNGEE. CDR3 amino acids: CASSNPSGGVRLADTQYF. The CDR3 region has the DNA TGTGCCAGCAGCAACCCTAGCGGGGGGGTCCGGTTGGCAGATACGCAGTATTTT.

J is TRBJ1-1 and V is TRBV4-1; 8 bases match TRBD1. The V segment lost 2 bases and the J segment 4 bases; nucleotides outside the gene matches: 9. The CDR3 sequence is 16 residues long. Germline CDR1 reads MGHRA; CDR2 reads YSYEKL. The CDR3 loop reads CASSQLGKDRVTEAFF. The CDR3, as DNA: TGCGCCAGCAGCCAACTAGGAAAGGACAGGGTCACTGAAGCTTTCTTT.

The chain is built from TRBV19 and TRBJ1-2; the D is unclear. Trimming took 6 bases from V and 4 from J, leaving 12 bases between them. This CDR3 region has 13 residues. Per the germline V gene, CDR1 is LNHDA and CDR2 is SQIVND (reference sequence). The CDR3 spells CASSVGRSYGYTF. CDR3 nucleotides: TGTGCCAGTAGCGTCGGACGGAGCTATGGCTACACCTTC.

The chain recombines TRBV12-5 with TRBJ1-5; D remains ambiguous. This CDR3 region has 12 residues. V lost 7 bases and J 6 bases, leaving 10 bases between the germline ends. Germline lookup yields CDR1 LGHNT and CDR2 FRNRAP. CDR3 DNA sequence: TGTGCTAGTGAGGCGTCGGGTCAGCCCCAGCATTTT. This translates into CASEASGQPQHF.

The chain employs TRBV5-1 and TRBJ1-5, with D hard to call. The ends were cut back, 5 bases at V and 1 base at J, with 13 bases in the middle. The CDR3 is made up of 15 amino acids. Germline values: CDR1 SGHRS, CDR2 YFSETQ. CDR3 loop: CASSRGDRSNQPQHF. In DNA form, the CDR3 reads TGCGCCAGCAGTCGGGGTGATCGAAGCAATCAGCCCCAGCATTTT.

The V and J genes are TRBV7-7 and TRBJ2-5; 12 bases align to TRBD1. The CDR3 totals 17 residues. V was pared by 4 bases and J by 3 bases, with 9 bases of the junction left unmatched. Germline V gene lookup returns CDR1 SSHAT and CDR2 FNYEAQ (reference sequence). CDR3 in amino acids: CASSSTLGTGGEETQYF. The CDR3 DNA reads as TGTGCCAGCAGCTCAACCCTCGGGACAGGGGGCGAAGAGACCCAGTACTTC.

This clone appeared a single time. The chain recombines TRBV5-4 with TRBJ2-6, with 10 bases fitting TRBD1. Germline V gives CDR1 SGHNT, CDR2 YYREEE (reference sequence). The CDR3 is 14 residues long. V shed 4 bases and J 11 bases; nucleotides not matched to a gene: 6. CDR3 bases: TGTGCCAGCAGCCACCCCGGACAGGGGGACGTCCTGACTTTC. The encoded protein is CASSHPGQGDVLTF.

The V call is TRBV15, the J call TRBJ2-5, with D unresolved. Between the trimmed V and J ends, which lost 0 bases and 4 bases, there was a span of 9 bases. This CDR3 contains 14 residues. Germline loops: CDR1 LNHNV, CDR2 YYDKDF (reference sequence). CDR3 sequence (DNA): TGTGCCACCAGCAGAGATAAGGGCAGAGAGACCCAGTACTTC. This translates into CATSRDKGRETQYF.

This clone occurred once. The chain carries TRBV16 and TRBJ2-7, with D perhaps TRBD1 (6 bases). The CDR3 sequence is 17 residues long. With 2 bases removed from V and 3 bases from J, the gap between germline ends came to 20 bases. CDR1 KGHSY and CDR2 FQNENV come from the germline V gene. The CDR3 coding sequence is TGTGCCAGCAGCCAAAAGATAGGGGGTCTGACATACTACGAGCAGTACTTC. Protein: CASSQKIGGLTYYEQYF.

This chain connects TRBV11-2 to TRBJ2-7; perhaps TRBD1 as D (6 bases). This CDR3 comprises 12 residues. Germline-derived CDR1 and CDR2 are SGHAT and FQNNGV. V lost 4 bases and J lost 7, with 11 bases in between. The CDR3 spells CASSSITGEQYF. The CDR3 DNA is TGTGCCAGCAGCTCCATAACAGGGGAGCAGTACTTC.

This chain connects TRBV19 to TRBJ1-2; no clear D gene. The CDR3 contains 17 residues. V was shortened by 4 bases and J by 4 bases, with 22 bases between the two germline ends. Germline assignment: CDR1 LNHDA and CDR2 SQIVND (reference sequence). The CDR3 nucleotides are TGTGCCAGTAGTACCCTTAGGGCGGGGTTGGACCGCTATGGCTACACCTTC. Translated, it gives CASSTLRAGLDRYGYTF.

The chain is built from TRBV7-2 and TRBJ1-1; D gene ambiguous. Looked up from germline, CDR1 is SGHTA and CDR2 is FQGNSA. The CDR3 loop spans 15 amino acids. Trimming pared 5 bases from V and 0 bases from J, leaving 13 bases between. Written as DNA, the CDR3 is TGTGCCAGCAGCAGAGGACGGGCGATGAACACTGAAGCTTTCTTT. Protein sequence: CASSRGRAMNTEAFF.

The CDR3 nucleotides read TGTGCCAGCAGCTTCTCCTTGACAGATACGCAGTATTTT. This gives the protein CASSFSLTDTQYF. V usage is TRBV7-9 and J usage is TRBJ2-3; no clear D. CDR3 length: 13 amino acids. Germline V gene lookup returns CDR1 SEHNR and CDR2 FQNEAQ (reference sequence). Trimming cost V 3 bases and J 3 bases, with 7 bases left between them. Combining the CDR3 with reference TRBV7-9 and TRBJ2-3 gives the whole variable domain DTGVSQNPRHKITKRGQNVTFRCDPISEHNRLYWYRQTLGQGPEFLTYFQNEAQLEKSRLLSDRFSAERPKGSFSTLEIQRTEQGDSAMYLCASSFSLTDTQYFGPGTRLTVL.

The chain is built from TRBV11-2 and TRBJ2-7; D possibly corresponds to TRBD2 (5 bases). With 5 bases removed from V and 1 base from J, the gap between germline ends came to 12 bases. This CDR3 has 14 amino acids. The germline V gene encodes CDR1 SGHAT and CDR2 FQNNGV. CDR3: CASSQESGSYEQYF. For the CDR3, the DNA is TGTGCCAGCAGCCAAGAGAGCGGATCCTACGAGCAGTACTTC.

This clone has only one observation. The DNA of the CDR3 is TGTGCCAGCAGCTTAGCTTTGGGGGCACCCCTCCACTTT. As protein: CASSLALGAPLHF. The chain employs TRBV7-2 and TRBJ1-6; D perhaps matches TRBD1 (5 bases). Trimming took off 0 bases at V and 11 bases at J, with 8 bases between the two ends. CDR3 length equals 13 residues. Looked up from germline, CDR1 is SGHTA and CDR2 is FQGNSA.

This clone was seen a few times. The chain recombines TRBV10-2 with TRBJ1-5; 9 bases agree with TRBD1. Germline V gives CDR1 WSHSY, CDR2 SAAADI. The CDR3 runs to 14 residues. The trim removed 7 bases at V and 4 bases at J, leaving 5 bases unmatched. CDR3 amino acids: CASTPGQGNQPQHF. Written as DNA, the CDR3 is TGCGCCAGCACCCCGGGACAGGGTAATCAGCCCCAGCATTTT.

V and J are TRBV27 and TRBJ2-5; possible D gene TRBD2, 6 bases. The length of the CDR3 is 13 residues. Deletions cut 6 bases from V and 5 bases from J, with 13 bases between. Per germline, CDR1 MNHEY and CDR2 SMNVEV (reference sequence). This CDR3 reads CASSPGGEETQYF. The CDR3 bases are TGTGCCAGCAGCCCGGGCGGGGAGGAGACCCAGTACTTC.

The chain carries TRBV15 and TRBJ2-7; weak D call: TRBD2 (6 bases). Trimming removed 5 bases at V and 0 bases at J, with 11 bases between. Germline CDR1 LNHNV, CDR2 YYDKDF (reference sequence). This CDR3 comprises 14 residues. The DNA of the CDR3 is TGTGCCACCAGCTCCCCGGGAGTCTCCTACGAGCAGTACTTC. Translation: CATSSPGVSYEQYF.

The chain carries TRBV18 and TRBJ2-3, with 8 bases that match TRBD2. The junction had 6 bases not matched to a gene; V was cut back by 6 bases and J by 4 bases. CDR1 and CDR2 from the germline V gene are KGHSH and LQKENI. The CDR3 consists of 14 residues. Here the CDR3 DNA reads TGTGCCAGCTCCCCAGGTAGCGGGGCAGATACGCAGTATTTT. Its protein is CASSPGSGADTQYF.

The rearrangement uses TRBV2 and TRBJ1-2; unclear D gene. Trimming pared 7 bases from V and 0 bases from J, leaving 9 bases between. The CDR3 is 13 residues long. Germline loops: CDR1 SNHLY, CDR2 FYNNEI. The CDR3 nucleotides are TGTGCCAGCACCCAGCAAACTAACTATGGCTACACCTTC. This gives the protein CASTQQTNYGYTF.

CDR3 in DNA: TGTGCCAGCAGCATACAGGGGGGGTCGGGAGATACGCAGTATTTT. Its translation: CASSIQGGSGDTQYF. V gene TRBV5-4 combines with J gene TRBJ2-3, with a weak D call TRBD1 (8 bases). The CDR3 is made up of 15 amino acids. With 4 bases removed from V and 5 bases from J, the gap between germline ends came to 17 bases. Germline lookup yields CDR1 SGHNT and CDR2 YYREEE (reference sequence).